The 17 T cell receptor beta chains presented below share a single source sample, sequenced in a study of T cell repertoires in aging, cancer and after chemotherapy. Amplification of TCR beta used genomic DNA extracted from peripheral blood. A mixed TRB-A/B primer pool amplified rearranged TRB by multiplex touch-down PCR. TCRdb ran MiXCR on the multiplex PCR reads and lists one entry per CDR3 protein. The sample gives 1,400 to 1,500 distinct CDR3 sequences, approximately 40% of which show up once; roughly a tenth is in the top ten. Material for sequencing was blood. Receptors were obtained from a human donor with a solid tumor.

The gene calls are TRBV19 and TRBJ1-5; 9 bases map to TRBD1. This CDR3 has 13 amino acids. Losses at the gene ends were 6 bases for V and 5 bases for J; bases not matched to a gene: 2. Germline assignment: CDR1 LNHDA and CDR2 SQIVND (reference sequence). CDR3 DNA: TGTGCCAGTAGCCGACAGGGGGATCAGCCCCAGCATTTT. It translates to CASSRQGDQPQHF.

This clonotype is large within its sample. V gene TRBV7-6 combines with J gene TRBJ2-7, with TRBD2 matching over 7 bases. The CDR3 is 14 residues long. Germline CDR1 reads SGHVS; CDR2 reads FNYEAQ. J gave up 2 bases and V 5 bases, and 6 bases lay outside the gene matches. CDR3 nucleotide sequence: TGTGCCAGCAGCGCGAGGAGCGGGGCCTACGAGCAGTACTTC. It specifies CASSARSGAYEQYF.

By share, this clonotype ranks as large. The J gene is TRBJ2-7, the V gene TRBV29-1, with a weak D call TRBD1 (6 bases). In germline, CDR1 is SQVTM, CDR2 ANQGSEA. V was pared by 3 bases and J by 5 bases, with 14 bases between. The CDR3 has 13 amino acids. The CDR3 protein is CSVEKTGWNEQYF. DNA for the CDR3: TGCAGCGTTGAGAAGACAGGTTGGAACGAGCAGTACTTC.

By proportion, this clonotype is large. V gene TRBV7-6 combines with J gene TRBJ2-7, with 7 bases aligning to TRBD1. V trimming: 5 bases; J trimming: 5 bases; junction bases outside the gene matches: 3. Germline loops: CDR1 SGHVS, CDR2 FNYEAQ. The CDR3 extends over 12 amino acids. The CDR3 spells CASSPTGNEQYF. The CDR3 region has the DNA TGTGCCAGCAGCCCGACAGGGAACGAGCAGTACTTC.

The DNA of the CDR3 is TGTGCCAGCTCACCCACCCACCGGGACAGGGGTGGAAAACTGTTTTTT. This sequence encodes CASSPTHRDRGGKLFF. The chain joins TRBV18 to TRBJ1-4; 10 nucleotides agree with TRBD1. Germline V gene data show CDR1 as KGHSH and CDR2 as LQKENI. CDR3 size: 16 residues. V trimming: 3 bases; J trimming: 10 bases; junction bases outside the gene matches: 11. The variable domain in full, completed from reference TRBV18 and TRBJ1-4, reads NAGVMQNPRHLVRRRGQEARLRCSPMKGHSHVYWYRQLPEEGLKFMVYLQKENIIDESGMPKERFSAEFPKEGPSILRIQQVVRGDSAAYFCASSPTHRDRGGKLFFGSGTQLSVL.

The CDR3 nucleotides are TGTGCCAGCAGTTATGTCACAGGCGACTATGGCTACACCTTC. Its translation is CASSYVTGDYGYTF. The chain is built from TRBV6-2 or TRBV6-3 and TRBJ1-2; D may be TRBD1 (5 bases). The CDR3 sequence is 14 residues long. Trimming removed 3 bases at V and 3 bases at J, with 11 bases between. Germline V gives CDR1 MNHEY, CDR2 SVGEGT.

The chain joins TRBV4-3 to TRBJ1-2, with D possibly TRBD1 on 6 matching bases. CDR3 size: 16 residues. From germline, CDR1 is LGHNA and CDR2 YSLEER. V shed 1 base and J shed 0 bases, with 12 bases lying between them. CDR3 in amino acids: CASSQVPGETNYGYTF. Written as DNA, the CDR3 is TGCGCCAGCAGCCAAGTCCCAGGGGAAACTAACTATGGCTACACCTTC.

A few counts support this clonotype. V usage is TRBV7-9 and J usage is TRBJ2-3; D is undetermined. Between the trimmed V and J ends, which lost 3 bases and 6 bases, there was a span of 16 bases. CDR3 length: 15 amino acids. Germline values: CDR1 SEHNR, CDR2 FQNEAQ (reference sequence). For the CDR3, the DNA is TGTGCCAGCAGCTTCGAAAGGTTGGAGACGGATACGCAGTATTTT. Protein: CASSFERLETDTQYF.

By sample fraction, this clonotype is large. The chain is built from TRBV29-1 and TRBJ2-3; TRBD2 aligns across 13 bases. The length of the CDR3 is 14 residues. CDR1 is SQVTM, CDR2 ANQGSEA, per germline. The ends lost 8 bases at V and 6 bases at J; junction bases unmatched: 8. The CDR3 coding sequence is TGCAGCACCTCTACTAGCGGGGGGGCGGATACGCAGTATTTT. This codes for CSTSTSGGADTQYF.

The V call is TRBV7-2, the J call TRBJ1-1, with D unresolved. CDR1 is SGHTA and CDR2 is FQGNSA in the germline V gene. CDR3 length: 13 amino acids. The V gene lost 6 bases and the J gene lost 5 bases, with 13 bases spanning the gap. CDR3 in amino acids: CASSLARETEAFF. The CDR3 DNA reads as TGTGCCAGCAGTCTAGCACGAGAAACTGAAGCTTTCTTT.

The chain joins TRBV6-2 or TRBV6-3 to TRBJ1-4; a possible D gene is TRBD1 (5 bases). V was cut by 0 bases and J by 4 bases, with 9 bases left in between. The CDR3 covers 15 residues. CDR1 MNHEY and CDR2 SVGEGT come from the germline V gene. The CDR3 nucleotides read TGTGCCAGCAGTTACTCGTACAGGCTTAATGAAAAACTGTTTTTT. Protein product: CASSYSYRLNEKLFF.

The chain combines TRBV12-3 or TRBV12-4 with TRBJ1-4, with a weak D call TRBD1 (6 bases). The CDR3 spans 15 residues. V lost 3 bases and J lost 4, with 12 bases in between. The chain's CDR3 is CASSFRQGHNEKLFF. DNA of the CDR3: TGTGCCAGCAGTTTTCGGCAGGGGCATAATGAAAAACTGTTTTTT.

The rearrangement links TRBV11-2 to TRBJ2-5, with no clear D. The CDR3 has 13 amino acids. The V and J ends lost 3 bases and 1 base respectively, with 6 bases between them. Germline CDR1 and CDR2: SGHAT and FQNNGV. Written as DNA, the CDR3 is TGTGCCAGCAGCTTGTGGTCCCAAGAGACCCAGTACTTC. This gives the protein CASSLWSQETQYF.

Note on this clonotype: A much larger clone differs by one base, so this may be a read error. The CDR3, as DNA: TGCAGCGTCAAGACAGCGAAGACTGAAGCTTTCTTT. Translation gives CSVKTAKTEAFF. The genes are TRBV29-1 and TRBJ1-1; D possibly corresponds to TRBD1 (5 bases). Trimming removed 6 bases at V and 5 bases at J, with 13 bases between. The germline gives CDR1 SQVTM, CDR2 ANQGSEA. This CDR3 region has 12 residues.

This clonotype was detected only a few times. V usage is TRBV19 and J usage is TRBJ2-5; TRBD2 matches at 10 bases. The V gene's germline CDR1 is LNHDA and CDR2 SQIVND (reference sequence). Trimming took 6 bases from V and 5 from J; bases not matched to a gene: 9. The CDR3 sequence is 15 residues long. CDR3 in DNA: TGTGCCAGTAGAAATAGCGGGGGGCGGATGGAGACCCAGTACTTC. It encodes CASRNSGGRMETQYF.

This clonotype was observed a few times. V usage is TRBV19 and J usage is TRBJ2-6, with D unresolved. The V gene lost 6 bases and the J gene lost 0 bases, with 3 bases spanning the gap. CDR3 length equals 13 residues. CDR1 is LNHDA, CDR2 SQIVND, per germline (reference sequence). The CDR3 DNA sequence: TGTGCCAGTAGGTACTCTGGGGCCAACGTCCTGACTTTC. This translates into CASRYSGANVLTF.

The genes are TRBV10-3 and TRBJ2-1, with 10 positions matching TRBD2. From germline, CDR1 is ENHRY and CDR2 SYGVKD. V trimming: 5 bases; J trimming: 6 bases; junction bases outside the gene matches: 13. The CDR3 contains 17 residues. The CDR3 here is CAISRGFSSGSSNEQFF. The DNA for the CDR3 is TGTGCCATCAGTCGAGGATTCTCTAGCGGGAGTTCCAATGAGCAGTTCTTC.